The 29 T cell receptor beta chains below come from one sample, sequenced in a study of patients and donors after allogeneic stem cell transplantation. TCRdb re-analysed the RT-PCR reads in MiXCR, keeping a single row per CDR3 protein. Here the sample spans about 230,000 distinct CDR3 sequences, roughly an eighth being singletons. Sample: blood, either unsorted or a sorted T cell fraction (not recorded which). These receptors were collected from a human donor who was either an allogeneic HSCT recipient or a stem cell or donor lymphocyte infusion donor (not recorded which). It is not recorded whose cells these are; they may come from a transplant donor.

This clonotype was detected only a few times. The rearrangement joins TRBV11-2 to TRBJ2-1; 12 bases are a match to TRBD2. After removal of 5 bases from V and 0 bases from J, the junction contained 11 bases not matched to a gene. Germline CDR1 and CDR2: SGHAT and FQNNGV. This CDR3 region has 19 residues. CDR3 in amino acids: CASSTPTSGGPSSYNEQFF. For the CDR3, the DNA is TGTGCCAGCAGCACACCAACTAGCGGGGGGCCGAGCTCCTACAATGAGCAGTTCTTC.

V usage is TRBV7-3 and J usage is TRBJ1-1, with D uncertain. The CDR3 is made up of 13 amino acids. The germline gives CDR1 SGHTA, CDR2 FQGTGA. Trimming pared 5 bases from V and 4 bases from J, leaving 11 bases between. The CDR3 DNA reads as TGTGCCAGCAGCACCCGGCACTTCACTGAAGCTTTCTTT. Its translation: CASSTRHFTEAFF.

Only a few counts were recorded for this clonotype. This rearrangement joins TRBV7-9 to TRBJ2-1, with TRBD1 identical over 7 bases. V shed 5 bases and J 3 bases; nucleotides not matched to a gene: 7. The CDR3 contains 15 residues. Germline values: CDR1 SEHNR, CDR2 FQNEAQ (reference sequence). For the CDR3, the DNA is TGTGCCAGCAGCAAAGACAGGGTAGGCTACAATGAGCAGTTCTTC. Protein: CASSKDRVGYNEQFF. Variable domain in full (rest from reference TRBV7-9 and TRBJ2-1): DTGVSQNPRHKITKRGQNVTFRCDPISEHNRLYWYRQTLGQGPEFLTYFQNEAQLEKSRLLSDRFSAERPKGSFSTLEIQRTEQGDSAMYLCASSKDRVGYNEQFFGPGTRLTVL.

This clonotype was picked up a small number of times. This chain links TRBV12-3 or TRBV12-4 with TRBJ1-1, with a tentative D call TRBD1 (5 bases). There are 14 residues in the CDR3. V lost 3 bases, J lost 5 bases, and 13 bases lay in between. The CDR3 DNA reads as TGTGCCAGCAGTTTGGGCAGGGAATCAACTGAAGCTTTCTTT. Translated: CASSLGRESTEAFF.

The rearrangement uses TRBV11-3 and TRBJ2-5; D unclear. Germline CDR1 and CDR2: SGHNT and YENEEA. Trimming pared 5 bases from V and 1 base from J, leaving 5 bases between. The CDR3 totals 12 residues. In DNA form, the CDR3 reads TGTGCCAGCAGCGGTATCCAAGAGACCCAGTACTTC. Translation gives CASSGIQETQYF.

This clonotype was detected only a few times. The V and J genes are TRBV7-8 and TRBJ1-1; no definite D call. Germline V gene sequence: CDR1 SGHVS, CDR2 FQNEAQ. The CDR3 runs 12 residues. V was pared by 7 bases and J by 8 bases, with 14 bases between. The CDR3 loop reads CASNSPGSEAFF. CDR3 DNA sequence: TGTGCCAGCAACAGCCCGGGTTCCGAAGCTTTCTTT.

This clonotype was found a few times. This chain links TRBV6-1 with TRBJ2-3; the D is unclear. This CDR3 comprises 14 residues. The V and J ends lost 5 bases and 1 base respectively, with 10 bases between them. CDR1 is MNHNS and CDR2 is SASEGT in the germline V gene. DNA of the CDR3: TGTGCCAGCAGTCGAGTGGGCCGCACAGATACGCAGTATTTT. It specifies CASSRVGRTDTQYF.

This clonotype was counted between two and nine times. This rearrangement joins TRBV9 to TRBJ2-6; 7 bases match TRBD2. V was pared by 0 bases and J by 0 bases, with 9 bases of the junction left unmatched. The CDR3 length is 19 residues. Germline loops: CDR1 SGDLS, CDR2 YYNGEE. CDR3 sequence: CASSVVGGGLSSGANVLTF. Written as DNA, the CDR3 is TGTGCCAGCAGCGTAGTGGGCGGGGGACTTAGCTCTGGGGCCAACGTCCTGACTTTC.

This clonotype appeared a single time. The rearrangement uses TRBV19 and TRBJ1-2, with 8 bases lining up with TRBD1. CDR3 length: 13 residues. V shed 10 bases, J shed 4 bases, and the junction held 8 bases outside the gene matches. Germline CDR1 reads LNHDA; CDR2 reads SQIVND (reference sequence). CDR3 in DNA: TGTGCCACGGGGGGGACAGGCACCTATGGCTACACCTTC. It specifies CATGGTGTYGYTF.

This sequence joins TRBV25-1 and TRBJ1-6; D may be TRBD1 (5 bases). Per the germline V gene, CDR1 is MGHDK and CDR2 is SYGVNS. V was cut by 6 bases and J by 9 bases, with 21 bases left in between. The CDR3 covers 16 residues. The DNA of the CDR3 is TGTGCCAGCAGACCCACTTCGACAGTAATCTCTTCACCCCTCCACTTT. It specifies CASRPTSTVISSPLHF.

This clonotype was recorded a few times. The chain joins TRBV12-3 or TRBV12-4 to TRBJ1-5; no definite D call. CDR3 length equals 12 residues. V shed 5 bases and J shed 11 bases, with 13 bases lying between them. The CDR3 here is CASSPGGSTQHF. The CDR3 DNA reads as TGTGCCAGCAGTCCCGGTGGGTCGACCCAGCATTTT.

This clonotype turned up a few times. This rearrangement joins TRBV7-2 to TRBJ2-7, with D possibly being TRBD1 (6 bases). V gave up 5 bases and J gave up 2 bases, with 13 bases separating them. The CDR3 totals 14 residues. Per the germline V gene, CDR1 is SGHTA and CDR2 is FQGNSA. The CDR3 nucleotides read TGTGCCAGCAGCAACAGGGACGGCCCCTACGAGCAGTACTTC. Its translation is CASSNRDGPYEQYF.

The chain combines TRBV3-1 with TRBJ1-3; no firm D call. Per germline, CDR1 LGHDT and CDR2 YNNKEL (reference sequence). The CDR3 covers 15 residues. With 1 base removed from V and 0 bases from J, the gap between germline ends came to 7 bases. The CDR3 is CASSQAVHSGNTIYF. The DNA for the CDR3 is TGTGCCAGCAGCCAAGCGGTCCACTCTGGAAACACCATATATTTT.

The CDR3 DNA reads as TGCGCCAGCAGCTTGGTAACAGGCTCTGGAAACACCATATATTTT. It specifies CASSLVTGSGNTIYF. The chain couples TRBV5-1 to TRBJ1-3; tentatively, D is TRBD1 (5 bases). Trimming stripped 0 bases from V and 0 bases from J, with 7 bases between. The CDR3 length is 15 residues. CDR1 is SGHRS, CDR2 YFSETQ, per germline.

This clonotype was observed many times. V gene TRBV6-1 combines with J gene TRBJ2-1; D not resolved. V dropped 7 bases and J dropped 3 bases, with 10 bases sitting between them. Germline lookup yields CDR1 MNHNS and CDR2 SASEGT. The CDR3 runs to 13 residues. The CDR3: CASTQNIYNEQFF. The DNA of the CDR3 is TGTGCCAGCACCCAGAATATCTACAATGAGCAGTTCTTC.

V gene TRBV3-1 combines with J gene TRBJ2-2; D call uncertain. CDR1 and CDR2 (germline): LGHDT, YNNKEL (reference sequence). The CDR3 is 12 residues long. V gave up 4 bases and J gave up 8 bases, with 8 bases separating them. This CDR3 reads CASSLLGGELFF. The CDR3 DNA reads TGTGCCAGCAGCCTCCTGGGGGGGGAGCTGTTTTTT.

This clonotype was seen ten or more times. This chain uses TRBV20-1 with TRBJ1-2, with no clear D. Germline V lookup: CDR1 DFQATT, CDR2 SNEGSKA (reference sequence). This CDR3 is built from 12 residues. V lost 3 bases to trimming and J lost 4 bases, with 9 bases between them. DNA for the CDR3: TGCAGTGCTAGTAGACTCCTCTATGGCTACACCTTC. Translating it yields CSASRLLYGYTF.

The chain links TRBV4-3 to TRBJ2-1; 8 bases are a match to TRBD2. The V gene's germline CDR1 is LGHNA and CDR2 YSLEER. The V gene end was trimmed by 0 bases and the J gene end by 6 bases; junction bases not matched to a gene: 7. The CDR3 sequence is 16 residues long. CDR3 bases: TGCGCCAGCAGCCAAGATCGGGTAGCGGGGAGCAATGAGCAGTTCTTC. As protein: CASSQDRVAGSNEQFF.

The rearrangement links TRBV6-1 to TRBJ1-4; 8 bases fit TRBD1. Germline CDR1 reads MNHNS; CDR2 reads SASEGT. Losses at the gene ends were 1 base for V and 8 bases for J; bases not matched to a gene: 9. The length of the CDR3 is 16 residues. For the CDR3, the DNA is TGTGCCAGCAGTGAAGGGTTTGGACAGGGTGAGGAAAAACTGTTTTTT. It codes for CASSEGFGQGEEKLFF.

This clonotype was recorded many times. The V and J genes are TRBV19 and TRBJ1-5; possibly TRBD1 for D (5 bases). The CDR3 runs to 13 residues. The germline V gene has CDR1 LNHDA and CDR2 SQIVND (reference sequence). V gave up 5 bases and J gave up 7 bases, with 12 bases separating them. The DNA for the CDR3 is TGTGCCAGTAGTGGGAGGGGCGGACAGCCCCAGCATTTT. Translating gives CASSGRGGQPQHF.

The V call is TRBV12-3 or TRBV12-4, the J call TRBJ2-4, with D tentatively TRBD2 (5 bases). There are 13 residues in the CDR3. Trimming shortened V by 5 bases and J by 12 bases, and 17 bases separated the two germline ends. The CDR3 coding sequence is TGTGCCAGCAGTCTCACTAGTGCTCTATCTCAGTACTTC. Its protein product is CASSLTSALSQYF.

The chain has TRBV7-2 and TRBJ2-7; 8 nucleotides line up with TRBD2. The CDR3 is 15 residues long. The V and J ends lost 2 bases and 3 bases, in that order; junction bases with no gene match: 6. Germline V gene sequence: CDR1 SGHTA, CDR2 FQGNSA. The CDR3 nucleotides are TGTGCCAGCAGCTTAAGGACGGGGGGGAACTACGAGCAGTACTTC. It yields the protein CASSLRTGGNYEQYF.

V usage is TRBV6-5 and J usage is TRBJ2-2; D possibly corresponds to TRBD1 (6 bases). This CDR3 has 16 amino acids. Trimming took 2 bases from V and 1 from J, leaving 11 bases between them. Germline V gives CDR1 MNHEY, CDR2 SVGAGI. The CDR3 region is CASSYLDSRNTGELFF. DNA of the CDR3: TGTGCCAGCAGTTACCTGGACAGCCGGAACACCGGGGAGCTGTTTTTT.

This clonotype was seen only once. The chain has TRBV30 and TRBJ2-7; D might be TRBD2 (7 bases). CDR3 length equals 12 residues. CDR1 GTSNPN and CDR2 SVGIG come from the germline V gene (reference sequence). V was cut by 2 bases and J by 5 bases, with 10 bases left in between. For the CDR3, the DNA is TGTGCCTGGAGTCCGGGGGGCCACGAGCAGTACTTC. It translates to CAWSPGGHEQYF.

CDR3 sequence: CASSSAMTHTGELFF. CDR3 nucleotide sequence: TGTGCCAGCAGCTCCGCAATGACTCACACCGGGGAGCTGTTTTTT. The gene calls are TRBV7-2 and TRBJ2-2; D not resolved. Germline V gene sequence: CDR1 SGHTA, CDR2 FQGNSA. The V end lost 4 bases, the J end lost 3 bases, and 12 bases lay between the germline ends. CDR3 size: 15 residues.

CDR3 nucleotide sequence: TGTGCCAGCAGCTTGGGGGCGGGTGATCAAGAGACCCAGTACTTC. Protein sequence: CASSLGAGDQETQYF. V usage is TRBV5-4 and J usage is TRBJ2-5; D perhaps matches TRBD2 (5 bases). Germline CDR1 is SGHNT and CDR2 is YYREEE (reference sequence). This CDR3 contains 15 residues. V was cut by 0 bases and J by 2 bases, with 11 bases left in between.

This clonotype was recorded many times. The V call is TRBV7-2, the J call TRBJ1-6, with TRBD1 matching over 8 bases. Germline CDR1 is SGHTA and CDR2 is FQGNSA. CDR3 length: 15 residues. The trim removed 6 bases at V and 7 bases at J, leaving 8 bases unmatched. CDR3 sequence: CASRSRTGLNSPLHF. The CDR3 coding sequence is TGTGCCAGCAGATCCCGGACAGGGCTGAATTCACCCCTCCACTTT.

This clonotype has more than one count but fewer than ten. This chain links TRBV20-1 with TRBJ2-5; D is undetermined. Germline V lookup: CDR1 DFQATT, CDR2 SNEGSKA (reference sequence). The CDR3 is 13 amino acids. Trimming pared 0 bases from V and 0 bases from J, leaving 5 bases between. The CDR3 sequence is CSARDDHQETQYF. The DNA of the CDR3 is TGCAGTGCTAGAGATGACCACCAAGAGACCCAGTACTTC.

In this sample, this clonotype turned up a few times. The J gene is TRBJ2-1, the V gene TRBV24-1; D may be TRBD1 or TRBD2 (5 bases each). Trimming stripped 4 bases from V and 8 bases from J, with 23 bases between. CDR1 and CDR2 (germline): KGHDR, SFDVKD. This CDR3 contains 17 residues. CDR3 in amino acids: CATSEGRRSDFFDEQFF. Here the CDR3 DNA reads TGTGCCACCAGTGAGGGACGTAGGTCGGATTTTTTCGATGAGCAGTTCTTC.